The source of this T cell receptor beta chain is a study of blood T cell repertoires in COVID-19. Study as a whole: The origin of the acute and convalescent COVID-19 samples was the United States, Italy and Spain. In each case, the material was cDNA or gDNA derived from T cells, B-cell-depleted T cells, or PBMCs.

This CDR3 has 14 residues. V shed 2 bases and J shed 7 bases, with 12 bases lying between them. Germline V gene sequence: CDR1 SGHAT, CDR2 FQNNGV. Authors' processing steps: Reference gene primer amplification gave estimated nucleated cell counts. Here immunoSEQ multiplex PCR was the method, and the copy in TCRdb shows in-frame clones only, minus some. From that table come the V and J calls and clone size; the DNA was used to work out D and trimming. The table records under 300,000 clones, 84% of them present only once. This sequence joins TRBV11-2 and TRBJ2-1; no clear D gene. The sequenced sample was peripheral blood. The source of this sequence is a woman in her thirties or forties who had recovered from COVID-19. The CDR3 coding sequence is TGTGCCAGCAGCTTAATGACATTGGAAAATGAGCAGTTCTTC. Its protein is CASSLMTLENEQFF.